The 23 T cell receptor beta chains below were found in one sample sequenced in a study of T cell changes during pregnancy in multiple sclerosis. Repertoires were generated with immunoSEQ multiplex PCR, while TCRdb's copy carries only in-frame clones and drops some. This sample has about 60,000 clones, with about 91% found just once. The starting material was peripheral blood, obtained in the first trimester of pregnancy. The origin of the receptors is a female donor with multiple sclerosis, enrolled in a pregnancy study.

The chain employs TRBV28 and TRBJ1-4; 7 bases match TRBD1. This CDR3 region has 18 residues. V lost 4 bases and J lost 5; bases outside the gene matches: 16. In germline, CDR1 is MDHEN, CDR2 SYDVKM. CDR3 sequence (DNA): TGTGCCAGCAGTTCCCCCGGAGAGCAGGGGGTCGGAAATGAAAAACTGTTTTTT. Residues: CASSSPGEQGVGNEKLFF.

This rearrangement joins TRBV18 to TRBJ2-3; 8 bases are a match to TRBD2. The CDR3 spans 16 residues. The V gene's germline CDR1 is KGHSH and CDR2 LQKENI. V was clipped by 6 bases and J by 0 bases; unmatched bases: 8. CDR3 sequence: CASSLGVAGSTDTQYF. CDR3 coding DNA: TGTGCCAGCTCCCTCGGGGTAGCGGGGAGCACAGATACGCAGTATTTT.

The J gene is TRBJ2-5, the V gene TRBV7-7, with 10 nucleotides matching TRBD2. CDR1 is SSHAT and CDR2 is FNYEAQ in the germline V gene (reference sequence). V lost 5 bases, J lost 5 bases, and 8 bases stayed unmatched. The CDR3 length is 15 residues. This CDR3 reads CASSHQLAGWETQYF. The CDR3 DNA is TGTGCCAGCAGCCACCAACTAGCGGGGTGGGAGACCCAGTACTTC.

CDR3 sequence reads: CASSQRGDTQYF. The CDR3 DNA sequence: TGCGCCAGCAGCCAGCGCGGGGATACGCAGTATTTT. This chain links TRBV5-1 with TRBJ2-3; possibly TRBD2 for D (5 bases). From germline, CDR1 is SGHRS and CDR2 YFSETQ. Trimming pared 4 bases from V and 6 bases from J, leaving 9 bases between. CDR3 length: 12 residues.

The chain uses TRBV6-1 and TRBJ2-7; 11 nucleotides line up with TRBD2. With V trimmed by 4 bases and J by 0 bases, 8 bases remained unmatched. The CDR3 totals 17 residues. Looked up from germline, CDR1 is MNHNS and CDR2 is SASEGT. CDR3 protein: CASSALAGVLASYEQYF. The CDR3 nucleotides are TGTGCCAGCAGTGCACTAGCGGGGGTTTTGGCCTCCTACGAGCAGTACTTC.

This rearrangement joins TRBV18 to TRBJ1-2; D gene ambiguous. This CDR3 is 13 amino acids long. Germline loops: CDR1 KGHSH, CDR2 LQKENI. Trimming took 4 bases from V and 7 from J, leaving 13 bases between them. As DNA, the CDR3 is TGTGCCAGCTCACTATCGCGGGTAGCTGGCTACACCTTC. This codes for CASSLSRVAGYTF.

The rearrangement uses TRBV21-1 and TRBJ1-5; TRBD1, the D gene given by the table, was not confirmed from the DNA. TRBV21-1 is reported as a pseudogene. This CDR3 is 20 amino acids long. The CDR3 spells CASSNQETGTGGRLHQPQHF. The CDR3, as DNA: TGTGCCAGCAGCAATCAGGAAACCGGGACAGGGGGCCGATTGCATCAGCCCCAGCATTTT.

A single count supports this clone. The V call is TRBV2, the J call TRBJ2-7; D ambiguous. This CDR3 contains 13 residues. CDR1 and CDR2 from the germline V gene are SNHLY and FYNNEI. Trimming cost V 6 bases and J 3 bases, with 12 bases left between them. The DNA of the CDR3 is TGTGCCAGCAGCCCCGGGTCGTACTACGAGCAGTACTTC. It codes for CASSPGSYYEQYF.

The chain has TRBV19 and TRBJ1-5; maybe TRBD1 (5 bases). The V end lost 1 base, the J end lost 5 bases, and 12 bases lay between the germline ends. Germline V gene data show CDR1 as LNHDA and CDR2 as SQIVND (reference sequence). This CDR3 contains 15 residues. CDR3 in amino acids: CASSIVGQGDQPQHF. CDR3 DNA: TGTGCCAGTAGTATAGTCGGGCAGGGCGATCAGCCCCAGCATTTT.

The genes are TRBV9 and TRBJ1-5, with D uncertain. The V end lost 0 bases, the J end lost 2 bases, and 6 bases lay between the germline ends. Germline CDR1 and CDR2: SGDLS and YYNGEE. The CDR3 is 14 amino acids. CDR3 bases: TGTGCCAGCAGCGTAGACACAGGCAATCAGCCCCAGCATTTT. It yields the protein CASSVDTGNQPQHF.

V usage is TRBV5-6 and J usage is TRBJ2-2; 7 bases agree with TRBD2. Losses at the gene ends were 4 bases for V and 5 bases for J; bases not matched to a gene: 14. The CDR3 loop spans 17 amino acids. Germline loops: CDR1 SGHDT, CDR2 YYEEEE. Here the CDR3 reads CASSALGGRQRTGELFF. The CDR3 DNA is TGTGCCAGCAGCGCCTTGGGGGGGAGGCAAAGAACCGGGGAGCTGTTTTTT. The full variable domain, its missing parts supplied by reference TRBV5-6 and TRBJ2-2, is DAGVTQSPTHLIKTRGQQVTLRCSPKSGHDTVSWYQQALGQGPQFIFQYYEEEERQRGNFPDRFSGHQFPNYSSELNVNALLLGDSALYLCASSALGGRQRTGELFFGEGSRLTVL.

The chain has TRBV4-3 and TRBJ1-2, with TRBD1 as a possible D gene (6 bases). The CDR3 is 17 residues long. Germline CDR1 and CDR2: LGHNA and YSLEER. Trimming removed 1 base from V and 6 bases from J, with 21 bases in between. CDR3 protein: CASSQGYTYSGGNGYTF. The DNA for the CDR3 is TGCGCCAGCAGCCAAGGATACACCTACAGCGGGGGCAATGGCTACACCTTC.

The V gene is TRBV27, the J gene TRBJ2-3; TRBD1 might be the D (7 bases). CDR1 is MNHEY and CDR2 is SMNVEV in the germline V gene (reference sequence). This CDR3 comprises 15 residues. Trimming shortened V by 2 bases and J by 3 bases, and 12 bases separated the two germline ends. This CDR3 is CASSLLAGGTDTQYF. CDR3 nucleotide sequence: TGTGCCAGCAGTTTACTGGCAGGGGGGACAGATACGCAGTATTTT.

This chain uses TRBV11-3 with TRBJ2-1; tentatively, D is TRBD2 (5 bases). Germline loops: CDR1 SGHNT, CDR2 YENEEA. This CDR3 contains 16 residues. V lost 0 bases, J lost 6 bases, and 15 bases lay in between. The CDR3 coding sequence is TGTGCCAGCAGCTTAGACCCTCGTGGGCTAGCCAATGAGCAGTTCTTC. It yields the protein CASSLDPRGLANEQFF.

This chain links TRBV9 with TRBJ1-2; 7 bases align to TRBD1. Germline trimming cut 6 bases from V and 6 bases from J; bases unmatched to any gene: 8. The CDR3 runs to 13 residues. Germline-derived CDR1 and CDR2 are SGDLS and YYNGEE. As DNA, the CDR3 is TGTGCCAGCACCCAGACAGGGACGGATGGCTACACCTTC. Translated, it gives CASTQTGTDGYTF.

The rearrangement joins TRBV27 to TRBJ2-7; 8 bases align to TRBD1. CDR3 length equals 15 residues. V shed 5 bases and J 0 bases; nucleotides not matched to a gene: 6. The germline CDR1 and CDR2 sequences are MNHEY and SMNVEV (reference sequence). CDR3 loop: CASSTYQGASYEQYF. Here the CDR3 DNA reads TGTGCCAGCAGTACCTATCAGGGGGCCTCCTACGAGCAGTACTTC.

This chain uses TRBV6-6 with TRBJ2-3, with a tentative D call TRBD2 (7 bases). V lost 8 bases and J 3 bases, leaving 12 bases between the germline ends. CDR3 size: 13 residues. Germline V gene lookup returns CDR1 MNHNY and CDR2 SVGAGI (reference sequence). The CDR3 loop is CASVRGGTDTQYF. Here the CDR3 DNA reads TGTGCCAGCGTTAGGGGGGGGACAGATACGCAGTATTTT.

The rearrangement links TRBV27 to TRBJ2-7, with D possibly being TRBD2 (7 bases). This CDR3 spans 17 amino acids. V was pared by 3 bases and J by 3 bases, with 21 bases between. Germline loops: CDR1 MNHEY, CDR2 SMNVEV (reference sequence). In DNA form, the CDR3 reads TGTGCCAGCAGTTTCCGGGGGGCCAGGCCCGGTAACTACGAGCAGTACTTC. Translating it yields CASSFRGARPGNYEQYF.

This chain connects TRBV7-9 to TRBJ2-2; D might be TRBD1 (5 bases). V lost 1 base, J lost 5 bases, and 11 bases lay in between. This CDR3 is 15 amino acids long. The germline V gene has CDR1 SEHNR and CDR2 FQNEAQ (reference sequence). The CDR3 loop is CASSLEGVSTGELFF. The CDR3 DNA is TGTGCCAGCAGCTTAGAAGGGGTGTCGACCGGGGAGCTGTTTTTT.

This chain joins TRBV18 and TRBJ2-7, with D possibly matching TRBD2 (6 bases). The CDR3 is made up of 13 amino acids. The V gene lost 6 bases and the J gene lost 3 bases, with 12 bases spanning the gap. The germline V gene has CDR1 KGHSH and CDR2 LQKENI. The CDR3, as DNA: TGTGCCAGCTCTCCCAGGGAGGTCTACGAGCAGTACTTC. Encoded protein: CASSPREVYEQYF. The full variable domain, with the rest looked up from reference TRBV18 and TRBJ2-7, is NAGVMQNPRHLVRRRGQEARLRCSPMKGHSHVYWYRQLPEEGLKFMVYLQKENIIDESGMPKERFSAEFPKEGPSILRIQQVVRGDSAAYFCASSPREVYEQYFGPGTRLTVT.

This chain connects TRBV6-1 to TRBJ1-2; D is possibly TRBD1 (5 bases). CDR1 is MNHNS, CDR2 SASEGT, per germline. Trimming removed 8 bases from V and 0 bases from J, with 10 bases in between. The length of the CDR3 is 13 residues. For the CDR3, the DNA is TGTGCCAGCGCCCGACAGACTAACTATGGCTACACCTTC. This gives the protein CASARQTNYGYTF.

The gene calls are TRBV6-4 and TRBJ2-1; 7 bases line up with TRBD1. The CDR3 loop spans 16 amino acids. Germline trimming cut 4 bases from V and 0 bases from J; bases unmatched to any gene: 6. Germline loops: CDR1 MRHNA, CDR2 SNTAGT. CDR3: CASSASSGGSYNEQFF. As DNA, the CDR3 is TGTGCCAGCAGTGCGTCTTCAGGGGGCTCCTACAATGAGCAGTTCTTC.

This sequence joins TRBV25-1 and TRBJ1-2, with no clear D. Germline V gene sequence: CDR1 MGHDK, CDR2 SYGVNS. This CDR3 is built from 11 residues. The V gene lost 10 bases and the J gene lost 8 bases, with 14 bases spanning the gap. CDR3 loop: CATISPVGYTF. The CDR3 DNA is TGTGCCACGATTTCGCCGGTGGGCTACACCTTC.